A single sample gave rise to the 3 T cell receptor beta chains below, sequenced in a study of monozygotic twins with inflammatory bowel disease. Reanalyzing the 5' RACE reads, TCRdb keeps one entry per CDR3 protein, without DNA. This table holds roughly 150,000 distinct CDR3 sequences. Specimen: blood. The receptors originated from a human donor with ulcerative colitis or Crohn's disease, or a healthy co-twin of an affected twin (not recorded which).

This clonotype is labeled medium-sized based on frequency. The J gene is TRBJ2-3, the V gene TRBV6-4. Germline V lookup: CDR1 MRHNA, CDR2 SNTAGT. The CDR3 consists of 13 residues. The CDR3: CASSDSDTDTQYF.

This sequence joins TRBV21-1 and TRBJ2-5. TRBV21-1 is assigned pseudogene status. There are 14 residues in the CDR3. This CDR3 reads CASSKFWQEETQYF.

The rearrangement links TRBV5-4 to TRBJ2-4; without DNA, the TCRdb call of TRBD2 cannot be checked. The CDR3 sequence is 15 residues long. Germline-derived CDR1 and CDR2 are SGHNT and YYREEE (reference sequence). CDR3 protein: CASSTHSQGYGIQYF.